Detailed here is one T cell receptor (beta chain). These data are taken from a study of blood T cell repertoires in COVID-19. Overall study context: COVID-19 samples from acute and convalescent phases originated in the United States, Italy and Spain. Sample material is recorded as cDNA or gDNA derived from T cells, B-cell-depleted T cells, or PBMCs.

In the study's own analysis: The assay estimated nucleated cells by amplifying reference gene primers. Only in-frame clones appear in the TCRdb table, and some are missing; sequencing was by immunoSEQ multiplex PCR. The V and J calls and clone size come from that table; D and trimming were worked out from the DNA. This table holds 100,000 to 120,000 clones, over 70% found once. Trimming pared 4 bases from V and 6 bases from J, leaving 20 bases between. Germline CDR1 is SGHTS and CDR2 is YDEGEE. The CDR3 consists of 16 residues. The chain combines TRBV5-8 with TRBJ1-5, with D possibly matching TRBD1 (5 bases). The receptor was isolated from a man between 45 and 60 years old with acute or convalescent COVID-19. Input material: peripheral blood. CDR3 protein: CASSPGLRAGSQPQHF. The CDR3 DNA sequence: TGTGCCAGCAGCCCGGGTCTCAGGGCGGGAAGTCAGCCCCAGCATTTT.